This T cell receptor beta chain appears in the sequencing data of a study of T cell changes during pregnancy in multiple sclerosis. Repertoires were generated with immunoSEQ multiplex PCR, while TCRdb's copy carries only in-frame clones and drops some. The sample lists tens of thousands of clones, 85% to 90% seen once, with more than 9% in the top ten. CDR3 length: 13 residues. The germline V gene has CDR1 ENHRY and CDR2 SYGVKD. Trimming removed 10 bases from V and 3 bases from J, with 13 bases in between. Specimen: peripheral blood, collected after pregnancy. The receptor was derived from a female donor in good health, enrolled as a control in a pregnancy study. The V gene is TRBV10-3, the J gene TRBJ2-1; maybe TRBD1 (5 bases). CDR3 in DNA: TGTGCCAGCCTTGGGGCGGTCTACAATGAGCAGTTCTTC. Translation: CASLGAVYNEQFF.